The 15 T cell receptor beta chains presented below share a single source sample, sequenced in a study of T-cell reconstitution after alpha-beta-depleted transplantation in children. As it was prepared, the TCRbeta library received unique molecular identifiers. From the PCR reads, TCRdb called clonotypes with MiXCR, one entry per CDR3 protein. The sample consists of approximately 300,000 distinct CDR3 sequences, 11% of them appearing once. Sequenced material: peripheral blood, taken 180 days after TCRalphabeta/CD19-depleted stem cell transplant. The receptors here all came from a male patient between 2 and 15 years old who had a stem cell transplant for chronic granulomatous disease, so the T cells may come from the graft donor.

In this sample, this clonotype turned up many times. This chain links TRBV28 with TRBJ2-7, with D perhaps TRBD1 or TRBD2 (6 bases each). The CDR3 has 16 residues. The germline V and J ends were trimmed by 5 bases and 2 bases, with 19 bases remaining between them. In germline, CDR1 is MDHEN, CDR2 SYDVKM. The CDR3 DNA reads as TGTGCCAGCAGTCCGTGGTGGCAGGGGAGGCCCTACGAGCAGTACTTC. It encodes CASSPWWQGRPYEQYF.

Worth noting for this clonotype: At one boundary the junction diverges from the germline segment, which might be a read error. The rearrangement joins TRBV11-2 to TRBJ2-7; 10 nucleotides line up with TRBD2. Germline CDR1 is SGHAT and CDR2 is FQNNGV. The CDR3 extends over 18 amino acids. This chain's CDR3 is CASTPTLAGHRRRYEQCF. DNA of the CDR3: TGTGCCAGCACGCCGACACTAGCGGGGCATAGGAGGCGCTACGAGCAGTGCTTC.

This clonotype was picked up many times. The chain carries TRBV7-9 and TRBJ2-2, with D uncertain. Germline values: CDR1 SEHNR, CDR2 FQNEAQ (reference sequence). V gave up 4 bases and J gave up 0 bases, with 15 bases separating them. The CDR3 sequence is 17 residues long. This CDR3 is CASSSPAEAPNTGELFF. DNA for the CDR3: TGTGCCAGCAGCTCCCCCGCAGAGGCACCGAACACCGGGGAGCTGTTTTTT.

The sample holds many counts of this clonotype. The chain combines TRBV7-2 with TRBJ2-3; a possible D gene is TRBD1 (6 bases). The CDR3 spans 17 residues. Germline V lookup: CDR1 SGHTA, CDR2 FQGNSA. The V gene lost 5 bases and the J gene lost 0 bases, with 18 bases spanning the gap. The chain's CDR3 is CASSRVTGQFSTDTQYF. The DNA for the CDR3 is TGTGCCAGCAGCCGAGTAACAGGACAGTTCAGCACAGATACGCAGTATTTT.

There are many counts of this clonotype. The V and J genes are TRBV3-1 and TRBJ2-6; no firm D call. The CDR3 loop spans 16 amino acids. Trimming left V 1 base short and J 1 base short, with 8 bases between. Looked up from germline, CDR1 is LGHDT and CDR2 is YNNKEL (reference sequence). CDR3 nucleotides: TGTGCCAGCAGCCAAGGAGCGATTTCTGGGGCCAACGTCCTGACTTTC. Amino acid sequence: CASSQGAISGANVLTF.

This clonotype appeared many times. The V gene is TRBV27, the J gene TRBJ2-5; 9 bases match TRBD2. V lost 6 bases and J lost 5; bases outside the gene matches: 22. Germline V gives CDR1 MNHEY, CDR2 SMNVEV (reference sequence). The CDR3 length is 19 residues. The CDR3, as DNA: TGTGCCAGCAGCCCGACGCCCCTATTGGCAGCGGGAGGCCGGGAGACCCAGTACTTC. It yields the protein CASSPTPLLAAGGRETQYF.

This clonotype was seen many times. The chain carries TRBV20-1 and TRBJ2-1; D unclear. The CDR3 consists of 11 residues. V was trimmed by 5 bases and J by 6 bases, leaving 8 bases between them. Germline CDR1 is DFQATT and CDR2 is SNEGSKA (reference sequence). The CDR3 nucleotides read TGCAGTGCTGATACTCGCAATGAGCAGTTCTTC. Encoded protein: CSADTRNEQFF.

As to this clonotype: A single base separates this from a much larger clone, so it may be a read error. The CDR3 does not end in the conserved phenylalanine or tryptophan, so this is likely a read error. The rearrangement uses TRBV20-1 and TRBJ2-3; TRBD2 matches 8 bases. The junction had 7 bases not matched to a gene; V was cut back by 1 base and J by 7 bases. Germline CDR1 DFQATT, CDR2 SNEGSKA (reference sequence). The CDR3 has 14 residues. This chain's CDR3 is CSARVAGGKNTQYL. The CDR3 bases are TGCAGTGCTAGAGTTGCGGGGGGAAAGAATACGCAGTATTTG.

This clonotype has at least ten counts. CDR3 DNA sequence: TGTGCCAGCAGCTTAGGACAGGGGACTAGCGGGAGCTCCTACAATGAGCAGTTCTTC. Protein: CASSLGQGTSGSSYNEQFF. J is TRBJ2-1 and V is TRBV11-1; TRBD2 agrees at 14 bases. Germline V lookup: CDR1 SGHAT, CDR2 FQDESV (reference sequence). The CDR3 length is 19 residues. The V segment lost 1 base and the J segment 0 bases; nucleotides outside the gene matches: 5.

This clonotype appeared many times. The rearrangement joins TRBV28 to TRBJ2-1; D is uncertain. The CDR3 is 14 residues long. CDR1 is MDHEN, CDR2 SYDVKM, per germline. V lost 6 bases and J lost 6, with 15 bases in between. CDR3 in amino acids: CASSSSRISNEQFF. DNA for the CDR3: TGTGCCAGCAGCTCGAGCCGGATAAGCAATGAGCAGTTCTTC.

This clonotype appeared many times. The V call is TRBV7-2, the J call TRBJ1-6; 7 bases agree with TRBD1. Looked up from germline, CDR1 is SGHTA and CDR2 is FQGNSA. The CDR3 has 13 residues. After removal of 5 bases from V and 13 bases from J, the junction contained 8 bases not matched to a gene. The CDR3 spells CASSDRVGVPLHF. The CDR3 DNA sequence: TGTGCCAGCAGCGACAGGGTGGGGGTCCCCCTCCACTTT.

The chain uses TRBV5-6 and TRBJ2-1; D is perhaps TRBD2 (6 bases). Trimming removed 1 base at V and 8 bases at J, with 19 bases between. CDR1 SGHDT and CDR2 YYEEEE come from the germline V gene. The CDR3 sequence is 16 residues long. In DNA form, the CDR3 reads TGTGCCAGCAGCTTGCTGGTCGGGAGTCGATGGGATGAGCAGTTCTTC. It specifies CASSLLVGSRWDEQFF.

This clonotype was found a few times. The CDR3 reads CASSRDTNYEQYF. CDR3 nucleotides: TGTGCCAGTAGTCGGGACACAAACTACGAGCAGTACTTC. This chain uses TRBV19 with TRBJ2-7, with D possibly matching TRBD1 (6 bases). This CDR3 comprises 13 residues. Deletions cut 5 bases from V and 3 bases from J, with 11 bases between. Germline V gene lookup returns CDR1 LNHDA and CDR2 SQIVND (reference sequence).

This clonotype was observed many times. This rearrangement joins TRBV6-5 to TRBJ2-3, with D tentatively TRBD1 (6 bases). In germline, CDR1 is MNHEY, CDR2 SVGAGI. The length of the CDR3 is 14 residues. Trimming took off 4 bases at V and 3 bases at J, with 11 bases between the two ends. The DNA of the CDR3 is TGTGCCAGCAGTTTACAGGGCGAGACAGATACGCAGTATTTT. Translation: CASSLQGETDTQYF.

About this clonotype itself: The junction differs from germline at one of its ends, possibly a read error. The chain couples TRBV28 to TRBJ1-1; the D is unclear. The CDR3 consists of 13 residues. The germline V gene has CDR1 MDHEN and CDR2 SYDVKM. The CDR3 bases are TGTGCCAGCAGTTTATCCGGTAACACTGAAGCTCTCTTT. It translates to CASSLSGNTEALF.